Shown below are 14 T cell receptor beta chains from a single sample sequenced in a study of blood T cell repertoires in COVID-19. Only in-frame clones appear in the TCRdb table, and some are missing; sequencing was by immunoSEQ multiplex PCR. The sample contains approximately 200,000 clones, over 75% of which appear only once. Sample: PBMCs or T cells enriched from blood (not recorded which). The receptor source for this set is a woman between 18 and 29 years old in a cohort exposed to, infected with or recovered from COVID-19 (not recorded which).

The rearrangement links TRBV7-2 to TRBJ1-2; D remains unclear. The CDR3 has 14 amino acids. CDR1 is SGHTA and CDR2 is FQGNSA in the germline V gene. Trimming took off 1 base at V and 6 bases at J, with 12 bases between the two ends. CDR3 coding DNA: TGTGCCAGCAGCTTAGATCGGGTCAGACATGGCTACACCTTC. It is translated as CASSLDRVRHGYTF.

The chain uses TRBV18 and TRBJ2-5, with TRBD2 matching over 11 bases. Germline loops: CDR1 KGHSH, CDR2 LQKENI. J lost 0 bases, V lost 0 bases, and 0 bases had no gene match. The CDR3 is 16 amino acids. DNA for the CDR3: TGTGCCAGCTCACCACCGGGACTAGCGGACCAAGAGACCCAGTACTTC. Translating gives CASSPPGLADQETQYF.

This chain connects TRBV6-1 to TRBJ1-2; maybe TRBD1 (6 bases). V lost 1 base and J 4 bases, leaving 10 bases between the germline ends. The CDR3 has 14 residues. Germline CDR1 reads MNHNS; CDR2 reads SASEGT. The CDR3 DNA reads as TGTGCCAGCAGTGAAGGGACAGAGTTCTATGGCTACACCTTC. Its translation is CASSEGTEFYGYTF.

The V gene is TRBV9, the J gene TRBJ2-3; TRBD2 might be the D (6 bases). The CDR3 runs 18 residues. V shed 4 bases and J shed 1 base, with 22 bases lying between them. Germline CDR1 SGDLS, CDR2 YYNGEE. The CDR3: CASSPKGGGASGTDTQYF. The CDR3 nucleotides read TGTGCCAGCAGCCCCAAGGGCGGTGGGGCTAGCGGCACAGATACGCAGTATTTT.

This chain uses TRBV28 with TRBJ2-1; the match to TRBD2 covers 10 bases. With V trimmed by 8 bases and J by 2 bases, 0 bases remained unmatched. This CDR3 is 13 amino acids long. Germline V lookup: CDR1 MDHEN, CDR2 SYDVKM. The CDR3 loop is CASGTSAYNEQFF. CDR3 sequence (DNA): TGTGCCAGCGGGACTAGCGCCTACAATGAGCAGTTCTTC. Using reference TRBV28 and TRBJ2-1 for the parts outside the CDR3, the full variable domain is DVKVTQSSRYLVKRTGEKVFLECVQDMDHENMFWYRQDPGLGLRLIYFSYDVKMKEKGDIPEGYSVSREKKERFSLILESASTNQTSMYLCASGTSAYNEQFFGPGTRLTVL.

The chain combines TRBV5-6 with TRBJ1-1; 7 bases agree with TRBD1. This CDR3 is built from 12 residues. Germline V gene sequence: CDR1 SGHDT, CDR2 YYEEEE. J lost 4 bases, V lost 3 bases, and 0 bases had no gene match. The CDR3 DNA is TGTGCCAGCAGCTCAGGGGGCACTGAAGCTTTCTTT. Translated, it gives CASSSGGTEAFF. Full variable domain (rest looked up from reference TRBV5-6 and TRBJ1-1): DAGVTQSPTHLIKTRGQQVTLRCSPKSGHDTVSWYQQALGQGPQFIFQYYEEEERQRGNFPDRFSGHQFPNYSSELNVNALLLGDSALYLCASSSGGTEAFFGQGTRLTVV.

The rearrangement uses TRBV12-3 or TRBV12-4 and TRBJ2-7; no reliable D call. V lost 4 bases to trimming and J lost 1 base, with 2 bases between them. The CDR3 sequence is 11 residues long. The CDR3 nucleotides are TGTGCCAGCAGTTCGTCCTACGAGCAGTACTTC. This translates into CASSSSYEQYF.

The chain joins TRBV3-1 (or the pseudogene TRBV3-2) to TRBJ1-4; no firm D call. The CDR3 has 15 residues. Deletions cut 6 bases from V and 0 bases from J, with 11 bases between. The germline gives CDR1 LGHDT, CDR2 YNNKEL (reference sequence). The CDR3 nucleotides read TGTGCCAGCAGGCTGGACGGGGCAACTAATGAAAAACTGTTTTTT. Translation: CASRLDGATNEKLFF.

The rearrangement links TRBV4-1 to TRBJ1-6; D is unresolved. The CDR3 runs to 13 residues. The ends were cut back, 7 bases at V and 3 bases at J, with 7 bases in the middle. Germline V gives CDR1 MGHRA, CDR2 YSYEKL. The CDR3 DNA reads TGCGCCAGCACCGGTAACTATAATTCACCCCTCCACTTT. Its translation is CASTGNYNSPLHF.

The genes are TRBV4-1 and TRBJ1-1, with D perhaps matching TRBD1 (5 bases). This CDR3 is 13 amino acids long. The germline V gene has CDR1 MGHRA and CDR2 YSYEKL. Trimming stripped 0 bases from V and 5 bases from J, with 7 bases between. CDR3 DNA sequence: TGCGCCAGCAGCCAAGACCAGGGAACTGAAGCTTTCTTT. Amino acids: CASSQDQGTEAFF.

In DNA form, the CDR3 reads TGTGCCAGCAGTTTTGCCTGGCACACTGAAGCTTTCTTT. It specifies CASSFAWHTEAFF. This chain links TRBV12-3 or TRBV12-4 with TRBJ1-1; D remains unclear. The CDR3 is 13 amino acids. Trimming removed 3 bases from V and 3 bases from J, with 8 bases in between.

This CDR3 is CASRLAGGLDGELFF. CDR3 in DNA: TGTGCCAGCCGCCTAGCGGGGGGGCTTGACGGGGAGCTGTTTTTT. The chain combines TRBV3-1 (or the pseudogene TRBV3-2) with TRBJ2-2; 12 bases are a match to TRBD2. Germline V gene sequence: CDR1 LGHDT, CDR2 YNNKEL (reference sequence). V gave up 8 bases and J gave up 7 bases; unmatched junction bases: 8. The CDR3 runs to 15 residues.

This sequence joins TRBV7-6 and TRBJ2-2; weak D call: TRBD2 (6 bases). With 5 bases removed from V and 0 bases from J, the gap between germline ends came to 13 bases. Per the germline V gene, CDR1 is SGHVS and CDR2 is FNYEAQ. The CDR3 consists of 16 residues. CDR3 loop: CASSVKGLSNTGELFF. The CDR3 DNA is TGTGCCAGCAGCGTCAAGGGACTCTCGAACACCGGGGAGCTGTTTTTT.

This chain uses TRBV5-6 with TRBJ2-7; TRBD1 matches 11 bases. Germline V lookup: CDR1 SGHDT, CDR2 YYEEEE. V was pared by 0 bases and J by 4 bases, with 6 bases of the junction left unmatched. The CDR3 is 16 amino acids. CDR3 nucleotides: TGTGCCAGCAGCTTGGCCGGGACAGGGGGTAAGTACGAGCAGTACTTC. Translation gives CASSLAGTGGKYEQYF.